Following are 19 T cell receptor beta chains from one sample sequenced in a study of metastatic and nonmetastatic thyroid tumors. TCRdb used MiXCR to call clones anew from the PCR reads. This table has fewer than 35,000 clones, over 12% appearing once. Thyroid surgery took place with no prior treatment in any patient. The sample taken for sequencing was blood. These receptors were obtained from a male donor with papillary thyroid cancer or a benign thyroid nodule (not recorded which). Some clones in this sample may be carry-over from other donors' samples.

This clone has a count of ten or more. This chain uses TRBV24-1 with TRBJ1-2; D is possibly TRBD1 (6 bases). Germline V lookup: CDR1 KGHDR, CDR2 SFDVKD. The V end was cut by 4 bases, the J end by 4 bases, with 9 bases between. The CDR3 covers 13 residues. The CDR3 region is CATSEGAFYGYTF. CDR3 bases: TGTGCCACCAGTGAGGGGGCTTTCTATGGCTACACCTTC.

V and J are TRBV6-1 and TRBJ2-2; TRBD1 matches 10 bases. This CDR3 is 15 amino acids long. The V segment lost 8 bases and the J segment 5 bases; nucleotides outside the gene matches: 8. Germline V gene sequence: CDR1 MNHNS, CDR2 SASEGT. The CDR3 coding sequence is TGTGCCAGCTACGAGACAGGGGGCTCGACCGGGGAGCTGTTTTTT. It yields the protein CASYETGGSTGELFF.

This clone was seen repeatedly, ten times or more. The V call is TRBV6-1, the J call TRBJ1-5; D is uncertain. V was cut by 0 bases and J by 6 bases, with 9 bases left in between. The CDR3 sequence is 14 residues long. From germline, CDR1 is MNHNS and CDR2 SASEGT. The CDR3 DNA sequence: TGTGCCAGCAGTGAAGCGCCCATCACTCAGCCCCAGCATTTT. Amino acids: CASSEAPITQPQHF.

The V gene is TRBV19, the J gene TRBJ1-2; D is possibly TRBD1 (5 bases). The V end lost 7 bases, the J end lost 7 bases, and 13 bases lay between the germline ends. The CDR3 length is 12 residues. The germline V gene has CDR1 LNHDA and CDR2 SQIVND (reference sequence). CDR3 nucleotides: TGTGCCAGTACCGAGCGGGGCGGTGGCTACACCTTC. Its protein product is CASTERGGGYTF.

This clone was found many times. The rearrangement uses TRBV6-1 and TRBJ2-1, with 11 positions matching TRBD2. CDR1 and CDR2 (germline): MNHNS, SASEGT. J was trimmed by 9 bases and V by 7 bases; bases with no gene match: 8. This CDR3 region has 14 residues. CDR3 sequence reads: CASKHSGRGTEQFF. The CDR3 DNA reads TGTGCCAGCAAACATAGCGGGAGGGGAACTGAGCAGTTCTTC.

Comments on this clone: This may be a read error, as it is one base from a much larger clone. J is TRBJ2-5 and V is TRBV4-1; the D is unclear. The CDR3 contains 15 residues. The V gene's germline CDR1 is MGHRA and CDR2 YSYEKL. V was pared by 4 bases and J by 5 bases, with 17 bases between. CDR3 protein: CASSLSGNRSETQYF. The DNA of the CDR3 is TGCGCCAGCAGCCTAAGTGGGAATAGGAGCGAGACCCAGTACTTC.

At least ten counts were recorded for this clone. This CDR3 reads CASSAGTGGSDTQYF. The CDR3 bases are TGCGCCAGCAGCGCCGGGACAGGGGGCTCAGATACGCAGTATTTT. The genes are TRBV5-1 and TRBJ2-3, with 12 positions matching TRBD1. V dropped 4 bases and J dropped 4; count of bases not matched to a gene: 4. The germline CDR1 and CDR2 sequences are SGHRS and YFSETQ. The CDR3 extends over 15 amino acids.

This clone came up many times. V gene TRBV19 combines with J gene TRBJ1-5; 7 nucleotides line up with TRBD1. Trimming cost V 7 bases and J 3 bases; bases outside gene matches: 6. Germline V gene data show CDR1 as LNHDA and CDR2 as SQIVND (reference sequence). The CDR3 consists of 14 residues. The CDR3 region is CASTGTANNQPQHF. The CDR3 DNA sequence: TGTGCCAGTACCGGGACAGCCAACAATCAGCCCCAGCATTTT.

This clone was seen at least ten times. The chain employs TRBV7-6 and TRBJ2-7, with 10 nucleotides matching TRBD1. The CDR3 has 15 residues. The junction had 8 bases not matched to a gene; V was cut back by 5 bases and J by 4 bases. Germline values: CDR1 SGHVS, CDR2 FNYEAQ. CDR3 loop: CASSPMTGGFYEQYF. The CDR3 DNA follows: TGTGCCAGCAGCCCTATGACAGGGGGCTTTTACGAGCAGTACTTC.

This clone came up many times. The CDR3 sequence is CATSREVGGMGNQPQHF. CDR3 nucleotides: TGTGCCACCAGCAGAGAGGTGGGCGGAATGGGCAATCAGCCCCAGCATTTT. J is TRBJ1-5 and V is TRBV15; D gene unclear. This CDR3 spans 17 amino acids. CDR1 and CDR2 from the germline V gene are LNHNV and YYDKDF (reference sequence). V dropped 0 bases and J dropped 2 bases, with 14 bases sitting between them.

In its sample, this clone was seen many times. The chain carries TRBV12-3 or TRBV12-4 and TRBJ1-4, with D perhaps matching TRBD1 (5 bases). There are 14 residues in the CDR3. The V gene lost 6 bases and the J gene lost 8 bases, with 16 bases spanning the gap. The CDR3 is CASRPGPAREKLFF. The CDR3, as DNA: TGTGCCAGCAGACCAGGGCCGGCACGGGAAAAACTGTTTTTT.

This clone was recorded many times. This chain links TRBV4-1 with TRBJ1-3; D is uncertain. This CDR3 region has 14 residues. From germline, CDR1 is MGHRA and CDR2 YSYEKL. The germline V and J ends were trimmed by 2 bases and 0 bases, with 5 bases remaining between them. CDR3 DNA: TGCGCCAGCAGCCAACCGGACTCTGGAAACACCATATATTTT. This sequence encodes CASSQPDSGNTIYF.

This clone was seen ten or more times. The genes are TRBV20-1 and TRBJ2-1, with no clear D. This CDR3 has 14 amino acids. With 1 base removed from V and 8 bases from J, the gap between germline ends came to 15 bases. Per the germline V gene, CDR1 is DFQATT and CDR2 is SNEGSKA (reference sequence). The CDR3 DNA sequence: TGCAGTGCTAGAGGTAGACTCGAAGGCGATGAGCAGTTCTTC. Encoded protein: CSARGRLEGDEQFF.

This clone was seen ten or more times. This chain links TRBV9 with TRBJ2-2; 7 bases are a match to TRBD2. The J segment lost 1 base and the V segment lost 3 bases, leaving 0 bases of the junction unmatched. There are 14 residues in the CDR3. In germline, CDR1 is SGDLS, CDR2 YYNGEE. CDR3 DNA sequence: TGTGCCAGCAGCGCTAGCGGGAACACCGGGGAGCTGTTTTTT. Its protein product is CASSASGNTGELFF.

This clone was picked up many times. This chain connects TRBV6-1 to TRBJ2-5; unclear D gene. Germline CDR1 reads MNHNS; CDR2 reads SASEGT. This CDR3 contains 15 residues. V shed 7 bases and J shed 1 base, with 16 bases lying between them. DNA for the CDR3: TGTGCCAGCACCAAACCTCCGGCTAGCCAAGAGACCCAGTACTTC. Its translation is CASTKPPASQETQYF.

This clone was detected a few times. A much larger clone differs from this one at a single base, so this may be a read error. This chain links TRBV3-1 with TRBJ2-7; weak D call: TRBD2 (6 bases). CDR3 length: 16 amino acids. The V gene's germline CDR1 is LGHDT and CDR2 YNNKEL (reference sequence). The CDR3 here is CASIQEVRESSYEQYF. CDR3 nucleotide sequence: TGTGCCAGCATCCAAGAAGTGCGGGAAAGCTCCTACGAGCAGTACTTC.

To note about this clone: Germline and junction disagree at one end, which may indicate a read error. V usage is TRBV6-1 and J usage is TRBJ2-2; maybe TRBD2 (6 bases). The CDR3 totals 14 residues. From germline, CDR1 is MNHNS and CDR2 SASEGT. The CDR3 sequence: CTSRRAVWGGELFF. The CDR3 coding sequence is TGTACCAGCAGGAGGGCCGTGTGGGGCGGGGAGCTGTTTTTT.

The chain links TRBV19 to TRBJ1-5; D gene uncertain. Between the trimmed V and J ends, which lost 5 bases and 1 base, there was a span of 12 bases. Germline V CDR1 and CDR2: LNHDA, SQIVND (reference sequence). This CDR3 is 15 amino acids long. CDR3 region: CASSQCWSSNQPQHF. DNA for the CDR3: TGTGCCAGTAGTCAGTGTTGGAGCAGCAATCAGCCCCAGCATTTT.

This CDR3 reads CASIKSTGGAVQPQHF. The CDR3 region has the DNA TGTGCCAGCATCAAAAGCACGGGGGGCGCAGTACAGCCCCAGCATTTT. The rearrangement links TRBV7-8 to TRBJ1-5; D is possibly TRBD1 (6 bases). The V and J ends lost 7 bases and 7 bases respectively, with 23 bases between them. The germline V gene has CDR1 SGHVS and CDR2 FQNEAQ. The CDR3 is made up of 16 amino acids.